The subject of this entry is one TCR beta chain. At least ten counts were recorded for this clonotype. Its recognized antigen is unknown. No much larger clone exists at a distance of one base, and base qualities are not known. This entry comes from a study. Sequencing was performed on an Illumina MiSeq. The public reads were run again by TCRdb, first through fastp at Q25 and then through MiXCR, and only productive beta chains were kept. A single entry per CDR3 protein holds the most common genes and DNA from its merged rows. The sample table shows just under 6,000 distinct CDR3 sequences, and around 9.1% are seen once. Of the sample, around 5% is held by the ten largest clones. There are 17 amino acids in the CDR3, from cysteine to phenylalanine inclusive. Only CDR3 DNA is held: 51 bases, read in frame from base 1. Per the germline V gene, SGDLS is the CDR1 and YYNGEE is the CDR2. Germline trimming: 4 bases from V, 4 bases from J; junction bases outside gene matches: 12.

The receptor's source is a human donor with rheumatoid arthritis. Recombination linked TRBV9 to TRBJ2-2; a stretch of 8 junction bases matches TRBD2. The sequenced sample consisted of CD4+ T cells from synovial fluid. The CDR3 reads CASSLRSEGTSTGELFF. The bases are TGTGCCAGCAGCCTCAGGTCAGAAGGGACTAGCACCGGGGAGCTGTTTTTT.